This TCR beta chain was captured by sequencing in a study of blood T cell repertoires in COVID-19 (dated by TCRdb to 2018 to 2020). Study-wide context: The collaborator samples originated in the United States, Italy and Spain and spanned the acute and convalescent phases of COVID-19. The repertoires were released in a freely available public database meant as a resource for research on the immune response to SARS-CoV-2. Where available, HLA class I and class II types were taken from metadata supplied by the sample provider and were not determined by assay-based typing. Samples were obtained from the ongoing ImmuneRACE study (first 160 participants) and from roughly 1,300 subjects provided by 6 global collaborators. The prospective study material was composed of cDNA or gDNA derived from T cells, B-cell-depleted T cells, or PBMCs. The sample metadata nearly always contained a de-identified subject ID, COVID-19 status, age in years and sex. The dataset comprised deeply sampled blood TCRbeta repertoires from subjects exposed to, actively infected with, or recovered from COVID-19.

Deletion took 5 bases off V and 5 bases off J, with a span of 8 bases between the germline ends. The germline V gene (reference sequence) specifies GTSNPN as CDR1 and SVGIG as CDR2. Reading from cysteine to phenylalanine, the CDR3 counts 11 amino acids. Only the CDR3 part of the read is kept: 33 bases, read in frame from the first base. Notes on this clone: Its antigen specificity is not known. No much larger clone exists at a distance of one base, and base qualities are not known.

TCRbeta CDR3 regions were amplified from genomic DNA by means of the immunoSEQ Assay, a bias-controlled multiplex PCR. On the study's bioinformatics: Nucleated cell counts per sample were estimated from amplification of reference gene primers within the assay. Sequence reads were collapsed and filtered to measure the absolute abundance of every unique TCRbeta CDR3 rearrangement. For each sample, productive Simpson clonality was calculated as the square root of Simpson's diversity index over productive rearrangements. Not all clones reach the TCRdb copy of this immuneACCESS table, which keeps in-frame sequences only. Checked studies attribute under half of the gap to unresolved V genes and leave the rest unexplained. V and J calls plus clone size are reproduced from that table; the DNA served to infer D and trimming. The sample table records about 130,000 clones; roughly 77% of these occur just once. The ten largest clones capture approximately 5.2% of the sample.

What the research found in general, with its limitations: Clinical and demographic metadata were provided uncurated, with the amount varying by source and participant.

In Seattle, one collaborating source enrolled patients while the infection was active and tracked those patients longitudinally over the course of disease. Each collaborating institution followed its own protocols to collect whole blood in K2EDTA tubes. Collaborator samples were shipped for TCRbeta analysis as frozen whole blood, isolated PBMCs, or DNA extracted from either sample type. Sequenced input: peripheral blood. Recombination joined TRBV30 with TRBJ2-3; the D gene is possibly TRBD1, with 6 bases matching. This receptor was taken from a woman between 65 and 79 years old with COVID-19, enrolled during active disease. The nucleotide sequence is given as TGTGCCTGGGGGACACTAGATACGCAGTATTTT. It translates to CAWGTLDTQYF.